Below are 28 T cell receptor beta chains sequenced from a single sample in a study of T cell changes during pregnancy in multiple sclerosis. Repertoires were generated with immunoSEQ multiplex PCR, while TCRdb's copy carries only in-frame clones and drops some. Of approximately 69,000 clones detected, 90% to 95% appear once; the ten largest clones hold almost 0.3%. Sample: CD4+ T cells from peripheral blood mononuclear cells, taken in the third trimester of pregnancy. These receptors all stem from a female donor in good health, enrolled as a control in a pregnancy study.

The chain combines TRBV7-3 with TRBJ2-7; TRBD2 agrees at 10 bases. CDR3 size: 14 residues. V lost 0 bases and J lost 6; bases outside the gene matches: 2. Germline V gives CDR1 SGHTA, CDR2 FQGTGA. The CDR3 coding sequence is TGTGCCAGCAGCTTAACTATAGCGGGAGGCGAGCAGTACTTC. Its translation is CASSLTIAGGEQYF.

The chain is built from TRBV9 and TRBJ2-3, with TRBD2 matching over 10 bases. V lost 0 bases to trimming and J lost 5 bases; unmatched junction nucleotides: 0. The germline CDR1 and CDR2 sequences are SGDLS and YYNGEE. This CDR3 has 14 residues. CDR3 coding DNA: TGTGCCAGCAGCGTAGCTAGCGGGGGAGATACGCAGTATTTT. This translates into CASSVASGGDTQYF.

The V call is TRBV6-5, the J call TRBJ1-1; the D gene is possibly TRBD1 (6 bases). The V gene's germline CDR1 is MNHEY and CDR2 SVGAGI. The CDR3 runs 15 residues. The V end lost 5 bases, the J end lost 6 bases, and 19 bases lay between the germline ends. The DNA of the CDR3 is TGTGCCAGCAGTCGATCGTTACAGGGACGTCCTGAAGCTTTCTTT. It translates to CASSRSLQGRPEAFF.

V gene TRBV5-4 combines with J gene TRBJ2-1; D is undetermined. CDR3 length: 13 residues. Germline-derived CDR1 and CDR2 are SGHNT and YYREEE (reference sequence). The ends were cut back, 2 bases at V and 7 bases at J, with 10 bases in the middle. The CDR3 DNA is TGTGCCAGCAGCTTACCTCACAGTAATGAGCAGTTCTTC. Its translation is CASSLPHSNEQFF.

The V gene is TRBV2, the J gene TRBJ2-5, with TRBD1 matching over 11 bases. Germline V gene lookup returns CDR1 SNHLY and CDR2 FYNNEI. The V segment lost 8 bases and the J segment 4 bases; nucleotides outside the gene matches: 6. The CDR3 has 14 residues. The CDR3 DNA reads TGTGCCAGCCGGACCGGGACAGGGGGAGAGACCCAGTACTTC. Translating gives CASRTGTGGETQYF.

Here the CDR3 reads CATGLAGHASSYNEQFF. Here the CDR3 DNA reads TGTGCCACCGGACTAGCGGGGCATGCCAGCTCCTACAATGAGCAGTTCTTC. The chain carries TRBV15 and TRBJ2-1; 12 bases match TRBD2. This CDR3 region has 17 residues. Germline V gene data show CDR1 as LNHNV and CDR2 as YYDKDF (reference sequence). V was clipped by 8 bases and J by 0 bases; unmatched bases: 8.

The chain employs TRBV7-2 and TRBJ2-7, with a tentative D call TRBD1 (5 bases). Germline V gives CDR1 SGHTA, CDR2 FQGNSA. V was trimmed by 1 base and J by 3 bases, leaving 10 bases between them. The CDR3 sequence is 14 residues long. Here the CDR3 reads CASSLDRFLYEQYF. The CDR3 DNA sequence: TGTGCCAGCAGCTTAGACAGGTTCCTCTACGAGCAGTACTTC.

The chain employs TRBV18 and TRBJ1-3; 10 bases line up with TRBD1. V was clipped by 5 bases and J by 1 base; unmatched bases: 11. Germline V gene data show CDR1 as KGHSH and CDR2 as LQKENI. The CDR3 has 18 amino acids. The CDR3 is CASSTTMTGGLSGNTIYF. CDR3 coding DNA: TGTGCCAGCTCAACTACGATGACAGGGGGCTTATCTGGAAACACCATATATTTT.

CDR3 loop: CAWYDRGTGANVLTF. The CDR3 nucleotides read TGTGCCTGGTACGACAGGGGAACTGGGGCCAACGTCCTGACTTTC. The chain couples TRBV30 to TRBJ2-6, with 8 bases fitting TRBD1. V trimming: 5 bases; J trimming: 2 bases; junction bases outside the gene matches: 5. CDR1 GTSNPN and CDR2 SVGIG come from the germline V gene (reference sequence). CDR3 size: 15 residues.

The chain uses TRBV7-9 and TRBJ1-1; D is unresolved. Per germline, CDR1 SEHNR and CDR2 FQNEAQ (reference sequence). Trimming took 1 base from V and 1 from J, leaving 4 bases between them. The CDR3 contains 13 residues. Written as DNA, the CDR3 is TGTGCCAGCAGCTTAGTGAGGAACACTGAAGCTTTCTTT. Encoded protein: CASSLVRNTEAFF.

This chain uses TRBV21-1 with TRBJ2-2; the table's D gene call, TRBD2, was not cross checked with the DNA. TRBV21-1 is a known pseudogene. The CDR3 runs 17 residues. The CDR3 DNA reads TGTGCCAGCAGCAAAGTTTTGGCGGGGCCCTACACCGGGGAGCTGTTTTTT. Protein sequence: CASSKVLAGPYTGELFF.

V gene TRBV7-9 combines with J gene TRBJ2-7, with 10 bases fitting TRBD1. The germline CDR1 and CDR2 sequences are SEHNR and FQNEAQ (reference sequence). The CDR3 runs 15 residues. V dropped 5 bases and J dropped 5; count of bases not matched to a gene: 9. Here the CDR3 reads CASSVLRDRGNEQYF. In DNA form, the CDR3 reads TGTGCCAGCAGCGTACTCCGGGACAGGGGAAACGAGCAGTACTTC.

V is TRBV7-2 and J is TRBJ1-5; tentatively, D is TRBD1 (6 bases). Trimming took 5 bases from V and 0 from J, leaving 11 bases between them. Looked up from germline, CDR1 is SGHTA and CDR2 is FQGNSA. This CDR3 contains 15 residues. CDR3 sequence reads: CASSPQGTSNQPQHF. The CDR3 DNA follows: TGTGCCAGCAGCCCCCAGGGGACTAGCAATCAGCCCCAGCATTTT. The complete variable domain, with remaining parts taken from reference TRBV7-2 and TRBJ1-5, reads GAGVSQSPSNKVTEKGKDVELRCDPISGHTALYWYRQSLGQGLEFLIYFQGNSAPDKSGLPSDRFSAERTGGSVSTLTIQRTQQEDSAVYLCASSPQGTSNQPQHFGDGTRLSIL.

This chain links TRBV6-5 with TRBJ1-2, with 7 positions matching TRBD1. CDR1 is MNHEY and CDR2 is SVGAGI in the germline V gene. After removal of 6 bases from V and 6 bases from J, the junction contained 1 base not matched to a gene. This CDR3 is 11 amino acids long. The CDR3 is CASRQGHGYTF. As DNA, the CDR3 is TGTGCCAGCAGACAGGGGCATGGCTACACCTTC.

This chain joins TRBV6-1 and TRBJ2-7; D is ambiguous. The CDR3 is made up of 13 amino acids. V lost 4 bases and J lost 0, with 7 bases in between. Germline V gene data show CDR1 as MNHNS and CDR2 as SASEGT. The CDR3: CASSAGFSYEQYF. The CDR3 nucleotides read TGTGCCAGCAGTGCCGGGTTCTCCTACGAGCAGTACTTC.

In this sample, this clone turned up many times. The V call is TRBV7-2, the J call TRBJ1-2; TRBD1 matches at 7 bases. Germline V lookup: CDR1 SGHTA, CDR2 FQGNSA. The J segment lost 5 bases and the V segment lost 4 bases, leaving 10 bases of the junction unmatched. The length of the CDR3 is 15 residues. The CDR3 spells CASSSNRGLGYGYTF. The CDR3 DNA reads TGTGCCAGCAGCTCAAACAGGGGACTCGGATATGGCTACACCTTC.

This clone appeared a few times. J is TRBJ2-2 and V is TRBV7-8; D gene uncertain. The CDR3 spans 12 residues. The V and J ends lost 6 bases and 3 bases respectively, with 5 bases between them. Germline V gene lookup returns CDR1 SGHVS and CDR2 FQNEAQ. This chain's CDR3 is CASSHYTGELFF. The CDR3 nucleotides read TGTGCCAGCAGTCACTACACCGGGGAGCTGTTTTTT.

The V call is TRBV9, the J call TRBJ2-3, with 11 bases fitting TRBD2. With V trimmed by 0 bases and J by 3 bases, 3 bases remained unmatched. The length of the CDR3 is 16 residues. Germline loops: CDR1 SGDLS, CDR2 YYNGEE. The chain's CDR3 is CASSVAVAGGTDTQYF. In DNA form, the CDR3 reads TGTGCCAGCAGCGTAGCGGTAGCGGGGGGGACAGATACGCAGTATTTT.

The V call is TRBV6-4, the J call TRBJ2-6; tentative D call: TRBD1 (6 bases). V was clipped by 9 bases and J by 0 bases, with 27 bases between them. This CDR3 spans 20 amino acids. Germline values: CDR1 MRHNA, CDR2 SNTAGT. The CDR3 loop reads CASTQRPGQLFVSGANVLTF. The CDR3 DNA sequence: TGTGCCAGTACCCAAAGACCCGGACAGTTGTTTGTCTCTGGGGCCAACGTCCTGACTTTC.

The V call is TRBV5-6, the J call TRBJ1-5; a possible D gene is TRBD1 (5 bases). Germline V CDR1 and CDR2: SGHDT, YYEEEE. Trimming took off 0 bases at V and 7 bases at J, with 14 bases between the two ends. The CDR3 is 15 amino acids. CDR3 coding DNA: TGTGCCAGCAGCTTGGGACAGTTCGGGAGGCAGCCCCAGCATTTT. Amino acids: CASSLGQFGRQPQHF.

The V gene is TRBV7-2, the J gene TRBJ1-1, with 8 positions matching TRBD1. The CDR3 runs to 13 residues. Germline assignment: CDR1 SGHTA and CDR2 FQGNSA. V shed 5 bases and J 8 bases; nucleotides not matched to a gene: 7. The CDR3: CASSADRVGEAFF. In DNA form, the CDR3 reads TGTGCCAGCAGCGCGGACAGGGTAGGGGAAGCTTTCTTT.

The chain joins TRBV10-3 to TRBJ2-2, with TRBD2 as a possible D gene (6 bases). The CDR3 is 13 amino acids. V lost 8 bases, J lost 3 bases, and 10 bases lay in between. Germline V lookup: CDR1 ENHRY, CDR2 SYGVKD. The CDR3 DNA reads TGTGCCATCGGCGGGACTCACACCGGGGAGCTGTTTTTT. Its translation: CAIGGTHTGELFF.

The chain has TRBV27 and TRBJ1-1; 7 bases are a match to TRBD1. The CDR3 length is 14 residues. The V segment lost 6 bases and the J segment 0 bases; nucleotides outside the gene matches: 4. CDR1 is MNHEY and CDR2 is SMNVEV in the germline V gene (reference sequence). The DNA for the CDR3 is TGTGCCAGCAGCCAAAGGGGGCTGAACACTGAAGCTTTCTTT. Protein: CASSQRGLNTEAFF.

V is TRBV7-2 and J is TRBJ2-1; possible D gene TRBD2, 5 bases. CDR3 size: 13 residues. The germline V gene encodes CDR1 SGHTA and CDR2 FQGNSA. V lost 5 bases, J lost 7 bases, and 12 bases lay in between. CDR3: CASSPHRGNEQFF. The CDR3 DNA sequence: TGTGCCAGCAGCCCCCACCGGGGAAATGAGCAGTTCTTC.

The V gene is TRBV7-9, the J gene TRBJ2-7; tentative D call: TRBD1 (5 bases). The V gene lost 3 bases and the J gene lost 0 bases, with 9 bases spanning the gap. The germline V gene has CDR1 SEHNR and CDR2 FQNEAQ (reference sequence). The CDR3 has 14 residues. CDR3 in DNA: TGTGCCAGCAGCTTTATTCAGGGCTCCTACGAGCAGTACTTC. Residues: CASSFIQGSYEQYF.

This rearrangement joins TRBV9 to TRBJ1-6; no definite D call. With 0 bases removed from V and 9 bases from J, the gap between germline ends came to 13 bases. CDR3 size: 15 residues. The germline V gene has CDR1 SGDLS and CDR2 YYNGEE. The CDR3 reads CASSVESVRGSPLHF. CDR3 coding DNA: TGTGCCAGCAGCGTAGAAAGCGTTCGGGGTTCACCCCTCCACTTT.

This clone was picked up one time. The chain carries TRBV18 and TRBJ2-1; a possible D gene is TRBD1 (5 bases). Germline CDR1 KGHSH, CDR2 LQKENI. V was pared by 3 bases and J by 8 bases, with 11 bases between. The CDR3 has 13 amino acids. The chain's CDR3 is CASSPSGLDEQFF. In nucleotides, the CDR3 is TGTGCCAGCTCACCGTCAGGGCTTGATGAGCAGTTCTTC.

This clone was recorded only once. The chain recombines TRBV4-3 with TRBJ1-2; D unclear. The V and J ends lost 3 bases and 3 bases respectively, with 8 bases between them. CDR1 and CDR2 (germline): LGHNA, YSLEER. The CDR3 loop spans 13 amino acids. The CDR3 bases are TGCGCCAGCAGCCAGAGTACTGACTATGGCTACACCTTC. Translation gives CASSQSTDYGYTF.